This TCR beta chain emerged from a study of T cell responses to AZD1222 COVID-19 vaccine. The repertoire was sequenced with immunoSEQ multiplex PCR; TCRdb's copy has only in-frame clones and lacks some. The data hold over 110,000 clones, with 85% to 95% observed a single time. The germline V and J ends were trimmed by 4 bases and 4 bases, with 14 bases remaining between them. This CDR3 has 15 amino acids. CDR1 is SGHDT and CDR2 is YYEEEE in the germline V gene. Some second doses came at about 4 weeks and others at about 12 weeks; these were pooled. The chain carries TRBV5-6 and TRBJ1-4; possible D gene TRBD1, 5 bases. The TCR comes from an adult who received the AZD1222 COVID-19 vaccine. Sequenced here: peripheral blood, sampled 28 days after the second AZD1222 dose. The CDR3 reads CASSPSGHVNEKLFF. CDR3 nucleotides: TGTGCCAGCAGCCCCTCGGGGCACGTTAATGAAAAACTGTTTTTT.